These T cell receptor beta chains were read from a single sample in a study of cytomegalovirus exposure and HLA in healthy donors. Sequencing used immunoSEQ multiplex PCR; TCRdb keeps in-frame clones, though not all of them. This table has some 130,000 clones, 70% to 85% appearing once. The source material was PBMCs. Receptors were obtained from a man in his forties or fifties in good health and CMV-seropositive. Each CDR3 is given without its conserved first and last residue. A D gene is named only where the DNA matches it firmly. Not every row has a clone size; where given, it reads once, few, many or a size class.

TRBV10-1 TRBD2 . ASESGTSGSGTDTQY
TRBV28 . once ASSFATAPGDTQY
TRBV5-1 . . ASSLDPELNTEAF
TRBV28 TRBD1 . ASSLIGGFGNTIY
TRBV12-5 . few ASASAGVRTYNEQF
TRBV7-9 TRBD1 . ASSLERGRETQY
TRBV9 TRBD1 once ASSVTGGNTIY
TRBV7-7 TRBD2 few ASSQIPGTSGEQY
TRBV6-1 TRBD1 . ASSDPRKGAGEQF
TRBV19 . . ASREAQENTEAF
TRBV10-3 . . ASRGVKGLAVTGELF
TRBV4-1 . few ASSQIVQGHYEQY
TRBV7-9 TRBD2 . ASSFTSGSSYEQY
TRBV27 TRBD1 . ASSPVGQGAHEQY
TRBV11-3 TRBD1 . ASSPGTGASENTIY
TRBV28 . few ASSLTDSSNQPQH
TRBV5-1 . . ASSLRAGWVGELF
TRBV6-1 TRBD1 . ASSEGQGAEKLF
TRBV7-8 . . ASSLLPRSPVTGELF
TRBV27 . few ASSLTGRYNEQF
TRBV20-1 . few SARVGGVAF
TRBV2 TRBD1 . ASSEYRGDTIY
TRBV5-6 TRBD1 . ASSPDRVVQY
TRBV7-9 TRBD2 . ASSFWTSYTTDTQY
TRBV7-9 . . ASSPSSGTTNTGELF
TRBV5-1 . . ASSLAARATEAF
TRBV19 TRBD2 . ASSISRGGGQETQY
TRBV5-6 TRBD2 . ASSPGLAGVTGELF
TRBV18 . medium-sized ASSPPVGQVRDYGYT
TRBV2 . few ASSENPYDRTAYEQY
TRBV6-1 . . ASSEGAGDSNQPQH
TRBV28 TRBD2 . ASSLGRAGQETQY
TRBV27 TRBD1 . ASSPLDRAHEQF
TRBV19 TRBD1 . ASSVPGQGAKETQY
TRBV6-5 . . ASSYFGEGEAF
TRBV30 . . AWSVQINQPQH
TRBV27 . . ASSKGGGNTIY
TRBV7-9 TRBD1 . ASSSGTGYGTIY
TRBV12-5 TRBD1 . ASGRDRNNEQF
TRBV6-1 . . ASSGLGPRETQY
TRBV5-4 . . ASSLAGTPNQPQH
TRBV2 TRBD1 few ASRTGGVETQY
TRBV5-1 TRBD1 . ASSGGQGDTEAF
TRBV6-1 . . ASSAVSTGELF
TRBV5-1 TRBD2 . ASSKGLAGGEGETQY
TRBV9 . . ASSVAVGGRPLH
TRBV13 TRBD2 . ASSLDLAGVYEQY
TRBV28 . . ASSQGQRNYGYT
TRBV5-4 . . ASSLEGGSSTDTQY
TRBV4-2 TRBD2 . ASSHHLAGGSGYEQY
TRBV19 . few ASSQRTIGNTGELF
TRBV9 TRBD1 . ASSAGTGVHEQY
TRBV9 . . ASSVVEQSSEQY
TRBV19 TRBD1 . ASSTVDREYAEAF
TRBV11-3 . . ASSPGQFTDTQY